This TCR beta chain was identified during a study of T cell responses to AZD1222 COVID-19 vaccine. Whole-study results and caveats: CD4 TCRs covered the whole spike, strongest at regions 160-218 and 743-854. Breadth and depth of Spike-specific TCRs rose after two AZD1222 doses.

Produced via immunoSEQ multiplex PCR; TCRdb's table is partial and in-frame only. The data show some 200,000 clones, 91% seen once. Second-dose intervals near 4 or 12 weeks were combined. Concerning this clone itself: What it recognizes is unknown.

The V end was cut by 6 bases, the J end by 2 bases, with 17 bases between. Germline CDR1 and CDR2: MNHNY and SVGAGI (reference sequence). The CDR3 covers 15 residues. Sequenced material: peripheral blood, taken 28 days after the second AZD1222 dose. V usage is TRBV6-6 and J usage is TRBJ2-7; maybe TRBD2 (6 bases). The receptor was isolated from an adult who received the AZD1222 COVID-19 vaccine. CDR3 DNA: TGTGCCAGCAGCCACTATTCTAGCGATACCTACGAGCAGTACTTC. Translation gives CASSHYSSDTYEQYF.